This is a list of T cell receptor beta chains from one sample in a study of regulatory dendritic cells for organ transplantation. Generated by immunoSEQ multiplex PCR, the TCRdb table keeps only in-frame clones and is missing some. The sample shows roughly 9,800 clones, approximately 80% of them seen only once. Their target antigens are unknown. Sequencing used memory CD4+ T cells from blood cultured with dendritic cells. The receptors stem from a human donor in good health. Each CDR3 is given with its conserved first and last residue. Rows give clone size only sometimes, using once, few, many, or a class for an expanded clone.

V	size	J	CDR3
TRBV28	NA	NA	CASSLAGTGGLYEQYF
TRBV10-3	NA	TRBJ2-3	CAISARDSDTQYF
TRBV29-1	NA	TRBJ2-5	CSVASGVQETQYF
TRBV19	NA	TRBJ2-7	CASSIVGGYEQYF
TRBV6-5	NA	TRBJ1-2	CASSYKGGGYTF
TRBV6-6	few	TRBJ2-3	CASSGLAGPTDTQYF
TRBV27	once	TRBJ1-2	CASSLIPLNNGYTF
TRBV19	NA	TRBJ2-1	CATSDGSSYNEQFF
TRBV30	few	TRBJ1-1	CAWNNELEAFF
TRBV6-5	NA	TRBJ1-2	CASSYSRGYGYTF
TRBV7-9	few	TRBJ2-5	CASSRTTRGETQYF
TRBV4-1	once	TRBJ2-6	CASSQSGEWAGANVLTF
TRBV4-3	NA	TRBJ2-1	CASSQVIERGAYNEQFF
TRBV6-6	NA	TRBJ2-3	CAISEEAGGPDTQYF
TRBV2	NA	TRBJ2-3	CASRILAGRTDTQYF
TRBV7-2	NA	TRBJ1-1	CASSAQGYGEAFF
TRBV4-3	NA	TRBJ1-2	CASSQKGDYGYTF
TRBV30	once	TRBJ2-7	CAWSAYRTSGVFEQYF
TRBV19	NA	TRBJ1-4	CASSRRTAINEKLFF
TRBV14	NA	TRBJ1-6	CASSQDTGVNSPLHF